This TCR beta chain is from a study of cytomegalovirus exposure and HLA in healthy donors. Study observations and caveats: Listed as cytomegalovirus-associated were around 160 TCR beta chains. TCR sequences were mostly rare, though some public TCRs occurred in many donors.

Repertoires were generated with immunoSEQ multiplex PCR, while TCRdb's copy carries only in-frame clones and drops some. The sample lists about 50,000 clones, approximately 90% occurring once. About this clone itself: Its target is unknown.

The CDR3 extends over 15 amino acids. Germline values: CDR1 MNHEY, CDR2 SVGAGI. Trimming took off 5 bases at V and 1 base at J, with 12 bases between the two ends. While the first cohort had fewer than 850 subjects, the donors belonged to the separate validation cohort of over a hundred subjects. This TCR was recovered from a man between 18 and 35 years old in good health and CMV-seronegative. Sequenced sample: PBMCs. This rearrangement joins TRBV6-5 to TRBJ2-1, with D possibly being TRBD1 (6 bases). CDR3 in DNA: TGTGCCAGCAGTAGAGGGACATCTTCCTACAATGAGCAGTTCTTC. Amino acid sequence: CASSRGTSSYNEQFF.